Described below is a single T cell receptor (beta chain) sequence and its context. The table lists this clone with a count of one. The target of this receptor is not known. It has no much larger one-base neighbor in the sample; base qualities were not kept. The cohort consisted of some 730 healthy bone marrow donors. At the time of sampling, all cohort members were nominally healthy, though unrecorded immune exposures were likely present. The donor was CMV seronegative and was included in the group of around 320 seronegative cohort members. Each donor provided a peripheral blood sample, and peripheral blood mononuclear cells were used for TCR beta sequencing. The Qiagen DNeasy Blood Extraction Kit was used to extract genomic DNA from the blood cell samples. This sample stems from a study of cytomegalovirus exposure and HLA in healthy donors listed by TCRdb under 2017. Some background on the complete study: In an earlier analysis of under 750 of the donors, approximately 300 Gb of sequence data and 120 million or so unique TCR beta sequences from about 179 million T cells were reported. An early release that covered about 640 HLA-typed donors contained about 300 gigabases of sequencing data and 80 million or so unique TCR sequences. Of the roughly 390 genotyped donors, 81% fell in the genetic ancestry cluster associated with self-reported Caucasian donors. The study aimed to test whether signatures of past pathogen exposure could be identified by cataloging public T cell receptors. The T cell repertoires of 666 subjects were profiled by immunosequencing and related to cytomegalovirus serostatus. A separate validation cohort of 100 to 150 different subjects was used in addition to the approximately 640-subject first cohort. To predict cytomegalovirus infection status, the study combined high-throughput TCR immunosequencing, statistical association of individual TCRs with disease status, and machine learning. In a later analysis, previously published TCR beta repertoires from more than 500 donors were re-analyzed and high-resolution HLA genotyping was added so that TCR occurrence patterns could be studied. Rather than drawing on any new phenotypic data, the later analysis identified candidate immune exposures from TCR beta sequences and the way those sequences occurred across donors. An earlier analysis of fewer than 750 of the donors used high-throughput TCR beta sequencing to judge whether each TCR beta V gene segment behaved as functional or pseudogenic. Alongside the repertoire data, information on donor age, sex, ethnicity and CMV serostatus was compiled. Genome-wide SNP genotypes for about 60% of the roughly 670 donors were used in a later genetic analysis, which treated that subset as a discovery cohort. Every discovery cohort repertoire had been produced on one sequencing platform. HLA typing included class I and class II loci at four-digit resolution. Typing coverage differed by locus: A, B, C, DRB1 and DQB1 were typed in roughly 620-640 donors, DQA1 in approximately 520, DPA1 in nearly 610, and DPB1 in 450 to 490. Because of strong linkage in the cohort, five DR-DQ haplotypes were treated as single units for association and clustering. Among over 350 genotyped donors of the cohort, an average of roughly 240,000 unique TCR beta nucleotide sequences were sequenced per donor, roughly 18% of them non-productive. Paper-wide results and their limitations: An association between a missense DCLRE1C variant and V-gene and J-gene trimming of TCR beta chains was found in a later genetic analysis and replicated in an independent cohort. A further reported finding was that TCR beta sequences accurately predicted the HLA-A and HLA-B alleles for most subjects in the first cohort. The earlier analysis of around 600 of the donors excluded over 15 rarely observed V segments, including chromosome 9 orphons, because counts were too low. In a later analysis, the rate of TCR association differed among HLA loci, with DRB1 alleles having the most associated TCRs and HLA-C alleles having the fewest. In a later analysis, HLA-associated TCR beta chains were found to be more clonally expanded and to have lower generation probabilities than equally common non-associated chains. According to a later analysis, parvovirus B19, influenza, CMV and Epstein-Barr virus appeared linked to several top co-occurrence clusters. According to a later genetic analysis, donors in an Asian-associated ancestry cluster had fewer N-insertions in productive TCRs than the roughly 660-donor mean. Presence/absence analyses assumed roughly uniform sequencing depth across donors, an assumption that may not hold. When HLA alleles, especially DR and DQ, strongly co-occurred, attributing TCR associations to individual alleles was difficult. Most TCR sequences were seen in very few donors, while some public TCRs were found in many individuals. Cytomegalovirus status was reported to be diagnosed by the classifier with high specificity and sensitivity in both the original and validation cohorts. The authors suggested that the approach could potentially be extended to other disease states and immunological phenotypes. In an earlier analysis of approximately 590 of the donors, most TCR beta V segments were observed in productive rearrangements about 87% or about 30% of the time, broadly matching IMGT annotations. Correlated functional status among segregating V segments might be attributable to linkage disequilibrium, but an unknown experimental factor could not be ruled out. For the cohort, immune exposure information was limited to CMV serostatus. A group of highly shared sequence variants was considered likely to be a technical artifact of the sequencing pipeline. A few of the identified cytomegalovirus-associated TCR beta chains were confirmed in vitro to be specific for cytomegalovirus antigens. In this cohort, only TCR beta chains were sequenced, and detectable features were limited by the absence of alpha or paired-chain data. Because HLA typing was unavailable for some donors at each locus, only the typed subset was used in association tests. In a later analysis, most CMV-associated TCR beta chains were found to appear HLA-restricted, with HLA associations seemingly driven largely by CMV exposure. The study listed 150 to 200 TCR beta chains as associated with cytomegalovirus. A later analysis associated 16,951 TCR beta sequences with specific HLA alleles at a false discovery rate of 0.05.

The protocol used for the library was the immunoSEQ multiplex PCR assay. For the multiplex PCR, a mixture combining 60 forward primers for TCR Vbeta segments and 13 reverse primers for TCR Jbeta segments was used. The CDR3 region of rearranged TCR beta genes was amplified from genomic DNA with a multiplex PCR assay. The amplified TCR beta libraries were sequenced on the Illumina HiSeq System as 87-base-pair reads. As for how the authors treated the data: Across the 666 repertoires, a later analysis counted 60 million to 90 million unique TCR beta chains, approximately 10 million of which were shared by at least two donors. Raw reads were error-corrected and collapsed into unique sequences by a nearest-neighbor algorithm in which closely related sequences were merged to remove PCR and sequencing errors. To assign V, D and J gene segments, CDR3 sequences were aligned to IMGT reference sequences. Each retained sequence needed at least a six-nucleotide match to both a V gene segment and a J gene segment. A rearrangement counted as productive if the CDR3 had no stop codons and remained in frame with V and J, and every other rearrangement counted as non-productive. CDR3 was defined by IMGT convention, running from the second conserved V-encoded cysteine to the conserved J-encoded phenylalanine. Sequences without an unambiguous match to a single V gene segment were excluded from the earlier analysis of several hundred of the donors. In an earlier analysis of several hundred of the donors, V segments were called functional above 56.7% productive rearrangements and were called segregating when the between-donor standard deviation exceeded 5%. A statistical classification framework was built to diagnose cytomegalovirus status from the catalog of TCR beta chain sequences. V and J gene assignment, in a later analysis, came from comparing TCR nucleotide sequences with IMGT/GENE-DB human TR gene sequences. In a later analysis, CDR3 sequences and most-parsimonious VDJ recombination scenarios were assigned using the TCRdist pipeline. In a later analysis, each TCR beta chain was defined by its CDR3 amino acid sequence together with its V-gene family, and reads lacking a unique V-gene family were excluded. As a way to deal with suspected cross-contamination and a sequencing artifact, a later analysis dropped under 600 nucleotide sequences that were highly shared and had low generation probability. A later analysis calculated a clonal expansion index for each public chain from normalized within-repertoire ranks of inferred template counts. Generation probabilities in a later analysis came from a VDJ recombination model fitted to out-of-frame rearrangements, and those results were checked against IGoR. In a later analysis, TCR-TCR, TCR-HLA and TCR-CMV co-occurrence was scored with hypergeometric tests, and a repertoire-size bias correction was applied to TCR pairs. A later analysis estimated false discovery rates by permuting HLA or CMV assignments 20 times. A later analysis grouped co-occurring TCRs with DBSCAN, adding TCRdist sequence similarity when clustering within HLA-allele-positive subsets. For co-occurrence clustering, repertoires with fewer than 30,000 or more than 120,000 public chains were excluded, along with a handful of repertoires with anomalous nucleotide sharing. This is the immuneACCESS table as TCRdb keeps it, with only in-frame sequences that have V and J called. A part of the clones is gone; compared with another copy, unresolved V genes explain less than half, and the rest is unexplained. V and J calls plus clone size are reproduced from that table; the DNA served to infer D and trimming. The sample includes roughly 150,000 clones, with 75% to 80% observed a single time. The ten biggest clones cover approximately 2% of the sample.

Sequencing used PBMCs. This clonotype originated in a man younger than 45 in good health and CMV-seronegative.

The CDR3 protein sequence reads: CASSAGTGRPYEQYF. In nucleotides, the sequence is TGTGCCAGCAGTGCAGGGACAGGGCGCCCCTACGAGCAGTACTTC. Recombination linked TRBV6-5 to TRBJ2-7; the central 9 bases match TRBD1. V has 5 bases trimmed and J has 2 bases trimmed; junction bases matching no gene number 7. Counted from cysteine to phenylalanine, this CDR3 has 15 amino acids. Only CDR3 DNA remains: 45 bases, in frame from the first base. The germline V gene specifies MNHEY as CDR1 and SVGAGI as CDR2.